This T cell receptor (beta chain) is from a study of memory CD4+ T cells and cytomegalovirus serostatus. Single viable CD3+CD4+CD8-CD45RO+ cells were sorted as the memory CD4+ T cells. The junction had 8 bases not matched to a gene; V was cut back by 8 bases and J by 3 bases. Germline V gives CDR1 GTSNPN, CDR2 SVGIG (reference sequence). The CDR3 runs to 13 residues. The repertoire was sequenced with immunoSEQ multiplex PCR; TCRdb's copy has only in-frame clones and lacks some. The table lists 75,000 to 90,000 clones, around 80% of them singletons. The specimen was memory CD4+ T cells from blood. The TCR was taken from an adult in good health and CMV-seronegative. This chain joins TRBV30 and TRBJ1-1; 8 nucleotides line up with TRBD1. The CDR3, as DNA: TGTGCCAGACGGACAGGGAGAGACACTGAAGCTTTCTTT. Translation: CARRTGRDTEAFF. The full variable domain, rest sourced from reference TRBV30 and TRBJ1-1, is SQTIHQWPATLVQPVGSPLSLECTVEGTSNPNLYWYRQAAGRGLQLLFYSVGIGQISSEVPQNLSASRPQDRQFILSSKKLLLSDSGFYLCARRTGRDTEAFFGQGTRLTVV.